This T cell receptor (beta chain) was found in a study of CD8+CD57+ T cells in acquired aplastic anemia. The study profiled TCR beta VDJ and CDR3 using genomic DNA as template. TCRdb re-called the reads with MiXCR, one entry per CDR3 protein. The sample contains roughly 290,000 distinct CDR3 sequences, roughly 53% of which appear only once. Patients included in sequencing had previously demonstrated CD8+CD57+ cell expansion by flow cytometry. Germline V gives CDR1 SGHVS, CDR2 FNYEAQ. Trimming cost V 5 bases and J 0 bases, with 8 bases left between them. This CDR3 has 14 amino acids. This clonotype occurred many times.

The source is a human donor with aplastic anemia. The rearrangement links TRBV7-6 to TRBJ2-1; D not certain. The sample taken for sequencing was sorted CD4+, CD8+, or CD8+CD57+ T cells (not recorded which) from PBMCs. CDR3 DNA: TGTGCCAGCAGCATGAGCAGCTCCTACAATGAGCAGTTCTTC. Translating gives CASSMSSSYNEQFF.